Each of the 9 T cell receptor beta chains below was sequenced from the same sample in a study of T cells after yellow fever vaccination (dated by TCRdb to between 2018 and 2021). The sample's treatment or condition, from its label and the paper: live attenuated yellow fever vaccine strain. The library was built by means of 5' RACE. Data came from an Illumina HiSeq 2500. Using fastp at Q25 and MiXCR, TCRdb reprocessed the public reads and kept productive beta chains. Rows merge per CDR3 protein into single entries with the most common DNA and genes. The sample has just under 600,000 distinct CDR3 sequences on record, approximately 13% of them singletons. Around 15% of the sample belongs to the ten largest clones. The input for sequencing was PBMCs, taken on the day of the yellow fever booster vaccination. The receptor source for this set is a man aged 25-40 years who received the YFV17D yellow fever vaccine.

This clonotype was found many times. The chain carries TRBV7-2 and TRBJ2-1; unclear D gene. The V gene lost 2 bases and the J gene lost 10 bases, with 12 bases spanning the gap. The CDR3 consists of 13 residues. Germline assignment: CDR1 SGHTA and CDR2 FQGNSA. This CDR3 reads CASSLLGPWEQFF. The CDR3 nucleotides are TGTGCCAGCAGCTTACTCGGCCCATGGGAGCAGTTCTTC.

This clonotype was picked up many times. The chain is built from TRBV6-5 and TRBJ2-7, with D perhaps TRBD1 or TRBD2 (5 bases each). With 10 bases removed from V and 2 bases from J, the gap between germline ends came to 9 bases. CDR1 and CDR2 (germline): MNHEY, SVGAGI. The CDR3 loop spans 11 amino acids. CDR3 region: CATRDAYEQYF. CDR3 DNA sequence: TGTGCCACCCGGGACGCCTACGAGCAGTACTTC.

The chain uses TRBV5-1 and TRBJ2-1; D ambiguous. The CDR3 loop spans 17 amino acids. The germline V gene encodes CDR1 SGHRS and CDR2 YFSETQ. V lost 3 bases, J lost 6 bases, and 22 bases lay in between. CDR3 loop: CASSSWASRVGPNEQFF. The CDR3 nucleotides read TGCGCCAGCAGCTCGTGGGCCTCTCGTGTGGGCCCCAATGAGCAGTTCTTC.

CDR3 protein: CSVLGTGSGYTF. For the CDR3, the DNA is TGCAGCGTTCTCGGGACAGGTAGTGGCTACACCTTC. The V call is TRBV29-1, the J call TRBJ1-2; TRBD1 matches at 8 bases. Unmatched junction bases numbered 6, after V lost 5 bases and J lost 7 bases. Germline-derived CDR1 and CDR2 are SQVTM and ANQGSEA. The CDR3 has 12 residues.

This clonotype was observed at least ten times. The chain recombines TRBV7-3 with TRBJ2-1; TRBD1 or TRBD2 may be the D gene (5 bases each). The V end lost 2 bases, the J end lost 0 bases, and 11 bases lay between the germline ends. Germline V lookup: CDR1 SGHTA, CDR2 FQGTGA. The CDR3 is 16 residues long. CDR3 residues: CASSLLGTDSYNEQFF. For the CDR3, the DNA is TGTGCCAGCAGCTTATTGGGGACCGACTCCTACAATGAGCAGTTCTTC.

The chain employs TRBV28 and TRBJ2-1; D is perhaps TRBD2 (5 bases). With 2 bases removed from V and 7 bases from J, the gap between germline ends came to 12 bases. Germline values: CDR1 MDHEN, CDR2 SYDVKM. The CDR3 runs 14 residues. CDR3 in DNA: TGTGCCAGCAGTTTAAAGGCTAGCATTAATGAGCAGTTCTTC. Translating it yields CASSLKASINEQFF.

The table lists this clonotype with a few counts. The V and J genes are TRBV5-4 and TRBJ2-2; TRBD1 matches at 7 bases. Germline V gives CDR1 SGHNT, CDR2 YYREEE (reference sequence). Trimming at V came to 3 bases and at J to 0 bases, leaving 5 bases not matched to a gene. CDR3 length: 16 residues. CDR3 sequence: CASSWIGTANTGELFF. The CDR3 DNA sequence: TGTGCCAGCAGCTGGATAGGGACAGCGAACACCGGGGAGCTGTTTTTT.

The CDR3 sequence: CASSAGTEGEQFF. Written as DNA, the CDR3 is TGTGCCAGCAGCGCCGGGACTGAGGGTGAGCAGTTCTTC. V and J are TRBV7-9 and TRBJ2-1, with D possibly being TRBD2 (6 bases). The V gene's germline CDR1 is SEHNR and CDR2 FQNEAQ (reference sequence). The germline V and J ends were trimmed by 5 bases and 9 bases, with 14 bases remaining between them. The CDR3 is made up of 13 amino acids.

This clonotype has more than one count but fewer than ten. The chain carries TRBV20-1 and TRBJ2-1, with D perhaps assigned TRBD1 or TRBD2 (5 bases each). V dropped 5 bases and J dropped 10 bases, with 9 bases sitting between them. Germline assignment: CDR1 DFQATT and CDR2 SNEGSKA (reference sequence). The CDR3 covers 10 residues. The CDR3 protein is CSAWGPEQFF. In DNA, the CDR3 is TGCAGTGCTTGGGGACCAGAGCAGTTCTTC.